Each of the 18 T cell receptor beta chains below was sequenced from the same sample in a study of shared clonotypes between healthy human individuals. Sequencing was performed with immunoSEQ multiplex PCR; in TCRdb, only in-frame clones are kept and a portion is missing. The table lists 2 million to 2.5 million clones, around 95% of them singletons, with about 0.13% in the top ten. The specimen sequenced was naive CD4+ T cells sorted from blood. Subset specified: CD45RA+ positively selected. All receptors derive from a man aged 18 to 29 in good health.

This sequence joins TRBV10-3 and TRBJ2-5; D might be TRBD1 or TRBD2, each matching 6 bases. V was shortened by 2 bases and J by 2 bases, with 9 bases between the two germline ends. CDR1 ENHRY and CDR2 SYGVKD come from the germline V gene. CDR3 length equals 14 residues. The CDR3 nucleotides are TGTGCCATCAGTGAGCAAGGGGGGCAAGAGACCCAGTACTTC. It codes for CAISEQGGQETQYF.

This clone appeared once. V usage is TRBV6-5 and J usage is TRBJ2-1; 7 bases match TRBD2. Germline V gene lookup returns CDR1 MNHEY and CDR2 SVGAGI. CDR3 length: 12 amino acids. The V and J ends lost 11 bases and 9 bases, in that order; junction bases with no gene match: 10. The CDR3 protein is CAHGRGRAEQFF. The CDR3 coding sequence is TGTGCCCATGGTCGGGGGAGGGCTGAGCAGTTCTTC.

J is TRBJ1-5 and V is TRBV30; unclear D gene. The CDR3 runs 15 residues. Germline V lookup: CDR1 GTSNPN, CDR2 SVGIG (reference sequence). Between the trimmed V and J ends, which lost 0 bases and 3 bases, there was a span of 12 bases. CDR3 region: CAWSVSRHLNQPQHF. DNA for the CDR3: TGTGCCTGGAGTGTAAGCAGGCACCTCAATCAGCCCCAGCATTTT.

This rearrangement joins TRBV7-2 to TRBJ1-5; D is unresolved. The CDR3 totals 13 residues. CDR1 is SGHTA, CDR2 FQGNSA, per germline. V lost 4 bases and J 6 bases, leaving 10 bases between the germline ends. The CDR3 region is CASSSRFGQPQHF. Here the CDR3 DNA reads TGTGCCAGCAGCTCGAGGTTCGGTCAGCCCCAGCATTTT.

The V gene is TRBV6-6, the J gene TRBJ1-4, with no clear D. The germline CDR1 and CDR2 sequences are MNHNY and SVGAGI (reference sequence). The length of the CDR3 is 16 residues. Trimming took off 2 bases at V and 0 bases at J, with 10 bases between the two ends. The CDR3 spells CASSYGSPATNEKLFF. DNA for the CDR3: TGTGCCAGCAGTTACGGCAGCCCTGCAACTAATGAAAAACTGTTTTTT.

Concerning this clone itself: Other nucleotide sequences from this sample produce the same CDR3. The chain carries TRBV28 and TRBJ1-3, with 7 bases matching TRBD1. Germline CDR1 is MDHEN and CDR2 is SYDVKM. The CDR3 is 14 amino acids. V lost 6 bases, J lost 3 bases, and 5 bases stayed unmatched. CDR3 sequence: CASSRQGGGNTIYF. CDR3 nucleotides: TGTGCCAGCAGCCGACAGGGCGGTGGAAACACCATATATTTT.

The chain couples TRBV2 to TRBJ1-2; possibly TRBD1 for D (5 bases). Per the germline V gene, CDR1 is SNHLY and CDR2 is FYNNEI. Trimming stripped 3 bases from V and 8 bases from J, with 10 bases between. The CDR3 extends over 12 amino acids. CDR3 sequence: CASSDTGLGYTF. CDR3 sequence (DNA): TGTGCCAGCAGTGACACAGGTTTGGGCTACACCTTC. The full variable domain, completed using reference TRBV2 and TRBJ1-2, is EPEVTQTPSHQVTQMGQEVILRCVPISNHLYFYWYRQILGQKVEFLVSFYNNEISEKSEIFDDQFSVERPDGSNFTLKIRSTKLEDSAMYFCASSDTGLGYTFGSGTRLTVV.

About this clone itself: The sample holds other DNA sequences that translate to the same CDR3. The V call is TRBV18, the J call TRBJ2-7; D not resolved. The CDR3 loop spans 13 amino acids. With 3 bases removed from V and 3 bases from J, the gap between germline ends came to 9 bases. Germline CDR1 and CDR2: KGHSH and LQKENI. CDR3 nucleotide sequence: TGTGCCAGCTCACCCGGTGGGGTCTACGAGCAGTACTTC. Amino acids: CASSPGGVYEQYF.

V is TRBV6-5 and J is TRBJ2-1; TRBD2 agrees at 12 bases. Germline V CDR1 and CDR2: MNHEY, SVGAGI. With 5 bases clipped from V and 4 bases from J, the junction kept 3 bases outside the gene matches. The CDR3 is 15 residues long. In nucleotides, the CDR3 is TGTGCCAGCAGTCTGGGACTAGCGGGTTACAATGAGCAGTTCTTC. Translating it yields CASSLGLAGYNEQFF.

The rearrangement links TRBV28 to TRBJ1-2; D call uncertain. V was trimmed by 4 bases and J by 2 bases, leaving 14 bases between them. Germline lookup yields CDR1 MDHEN and CDR2 SYDVKM. The CDR3 totals 15 residues. CDR3: CASSSPREGNYGYTF. In DNA form, the CDR3 reads TGTGCCAGCAGTTCGCCTCGTGAGGGAAACTATGGCTACACCTTC.

The chain links TRBV28 to TRBJ1-2; 7 bases agree with TRBD1. CDR3 length: 14 residues. Germline V CDR1 and CDR2: MDHEN, SYDVKM. With V trimmed by 1 base and J by 6 bases, 5 bases remained unmatched. In nucleotides, the CDR3 is TGTGCCAGCAGTTTATTAGGGACAGCGGATGGCTACACCTTC. Its protein product is CASSLLGTADGYTF.

This sequence joins TRBV6-4 and TRBJ2-1; 13 bases fit TRBD2. The V and J ends lost 6 bases and 7 bases, in that order; junction bases with no gene match: 9. This CDR3 is 16 amino acids long. CDR1 is MRHNA and CDR2 is SNTAGT in the germline V gene. The CDR3 reads CASSRTSGSYLNEQFF. Here the CDR3 DNA reads TGTGCCAGCAGCCGGACTAGCGGGAGTTATTTGAATGAGCAGTTCTTC.

The chain has TRBV28 and TRBJ2-7; D may be TRBD1 (6 bases). This CDR3 region has 13 residues. Trimming shortened V by 6 bases and J by 2 bases, and 11 bases separated the two germline ends. Germline CDR1 MDHEN, CDR2 SYDVKM. In nucleotides, the CDR3 is TGTGCCAGCAGAGGACAGTTTCCCTACGAGCAGTACTTC. Translating it yields CASRGQFPYEQYF.

Written as DNA, the CDR3 is TGCGCCAGCAGCTCCAGGGGCACCGGGGAGCTGTTTTTT. It specifies CASSSRGTGELFF. This chain uses TRBV5-1 with TRBJ2-2; perhaps TRBD1 as D (6 bases). Germline values: CDR1 SGHRS, CDR2 YFSETQ. V lost 3 bases and J 4 bases, leaving 7 bases between the germline ends. This CDR3 region has 13 residues.

This chain uses TRBV7-2 with TRBJ2-4; D unresolved. Trimming took 1 base from V and 9 from J, leaving 13 bases between them. The CDR3 totals 14 residues. Per the germline V gene, CDR1 is SGHTA and CDR2 is FQGNSA. The CDR3 DNA sequence: TGTGCCAGCAGCTTAGATTGGGTAACTGGCATTCAGTACTTC. It translates to CASSLDWVTGIQYF.

This sequence joins TRBV27 and TRBJ2-7; 7 positions match TRBD1. CDR1 is MNHEY, CDR2 SMNVEV, per germline (reference sequence). This CDR3 contains 14 residues. Trimming took 2 bases from V and 7 from J; bases not matched to a gene: 8. For the CDR3, the DNA is TGTGCCAGCAGTTTACTGGACAGGTTTGGAGAGCAGTACTTC. This encodes CASSLLDRFGEQYF.

In the case of this clone: The same CDR3 arises from other DNA sequences in this sample as well. V gene TRBV29-1 combines with J gene TRBJ2-7; 7 bases align to TRBD2. The CDR3 contains 13 residues. V gave up 4 bases and J gave up 0 bases; unmatched junction bases: 3. Germline CDR1 and CDR2: SQVTM and ANQGSEA. The CDR3, as DNA: TGCAGCGTTGGGGAGGGAAGCTCCTACGAGCAGTACTTC. It specifies CSVGEGSSYEQYF.

The V and J genes are TRBV11-2 and TRBJ2-7; a possible D gene is TRBD1 (5 bases). The ends were cut back, 5 bases at V and 2 bases at J, with 13 bases in the middle. The germline V gene encodes CDR1 SGHAT and CDR2 FQNNGV. The length of the CDR3 is 14 residues. Written as DNA, the CDR3 is TGTGCCAGCAGCCCCTACGACAGAACCTACGAGCAGTACTTC. Protein product: CASSPYDRTYEQYF. Supplemented by reference TRBV11-2 and TRBJ2-7, the full variable domain reads EAGVAQSPRYKIIEKRQSVAFWCNPISGHATLYWYQQILGQGPKLLIQFQNNGVVDDSQLPKDRFSAERLKGVDSTLKIQPAKLEDSAVYLCASSPYDRTYEQYFGPGTRLTVT.